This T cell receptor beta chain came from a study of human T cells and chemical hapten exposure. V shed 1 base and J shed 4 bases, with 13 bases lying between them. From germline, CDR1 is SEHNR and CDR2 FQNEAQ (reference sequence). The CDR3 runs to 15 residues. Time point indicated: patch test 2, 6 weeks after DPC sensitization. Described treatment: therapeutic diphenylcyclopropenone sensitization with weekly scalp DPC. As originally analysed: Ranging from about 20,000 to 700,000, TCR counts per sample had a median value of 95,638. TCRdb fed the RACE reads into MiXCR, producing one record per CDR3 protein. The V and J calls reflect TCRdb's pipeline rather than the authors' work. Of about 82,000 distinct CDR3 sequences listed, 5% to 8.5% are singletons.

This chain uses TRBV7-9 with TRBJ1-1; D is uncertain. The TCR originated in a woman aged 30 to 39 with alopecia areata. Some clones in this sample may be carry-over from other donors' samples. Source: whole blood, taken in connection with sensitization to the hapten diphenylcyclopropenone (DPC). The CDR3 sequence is CASSLGSVGSTEAFF. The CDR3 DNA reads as TGTGCCAGCAGCTTAGGAAGTGTAGGGAGCACTGAAGCTTTCTTT.